A selection of T cell receptor beta chains follows, all from one sample in a study of T cell repertoires in cytomegalovirus infection. Each CDR3 protein gets one entry after TCRdb re-called the reads with MiXCR. Counted here are about a million distinct CDR3 sequences, about a third occurring once; the ten biggest clones make up roughly an eighth. No antigen is known for these receptors. The specimen was cultured CD8+ T cells from PBMCs, collected from culture after CMV antigen stimulation. These receptors were taken from a human donor in good health (CMV status not recorded). Some clones in this sample may be carry-over from other donors' samples. CDR3s include the opening cysteine and the closing phenylalanine or tryptophan. The D gene is left open where the match is weak. Clone size is stated in some rows and not others, as once, few, many or a class when expanded.

V gene	clone size	D gene	CDR3 length	J gene	CDR3 DNA	CDR3 protein
TRBV14	.	TRBD1	17	TRBJ2-7	TGTGCCAGCAGCCTTCTACTCCGGGACAGGGCCTCCTACGAGCAGTACTTC	CASSLLLRDRASYEQYF
TRBV27	.	.	13	TRBJ2-2	TGTGCCAGCAGTTTACAGTACACCGGGGAGCTGTTTTTT	CASSLQYTGELFF
TRBV27	few	.	16	TRBJ2-5	TGTGCCAGCAGTTTAGGTCAGGGAAGCATCGAAGAGACCCAGTACTTC	CASSLGQGSIEETQYF
TRBV7-2	.	.	15	TRBJ1-6	TGTGCCAGCAGCTTAGGCAGGGAAATTAATTCACCCCTCCACTTT	CASSLGREINSPLHF
TRBV7-8	many	TRBD2	19	TRBJ2-5	TGTGCCAGCAGCCCACGGACAGGACTAGCGGGGGCTGAGAGAGAGACCCAGTACTTC	CASSPRTGLAGAERETQYF
TRBV7-6	.	TRBD2	14	TRBJ2-7	TGTGCCAGCAGCCCCCCGGGACTAGCGGGAATGCAGTACTTC	CASSPPGLAGMQYF
TRBV2	few	.	13	TRBJ2-7	TGTGCCAGCAGGCCGGGTAACTCCTACGAGCAGTACTTC	CASRPGNSYEQYF
TRBV7-6	few	.	14	TRBJ2-7	TGTGCCAGCGCCCTGCCTGGCAGGCCCTACGAGCAGTACTTC	CASALPGRPYEQYF
TRBV7-6	.	TRBD2	16	TRBJ2-3	TGTGCCAGCAGCTTCCCTAGGGCGGGGGGAACAGATACGCAGTATTTT	CASSFPRAGGTDTQYF
TRBV7-8	few	.	19	TRBJ2-7	TGTGCCAGCAGCTTATGGGAGGACCAGGGGGTGGGAGCTCCTTACGAGCAGTACTTC	CASSLWEDQGVGAPYEQYF
TRBV2	.	.	12	TRBJ1-1	TGTGCCAGCACCGGGAGGAGGACTGAAGCTTTCTTT	CASTGRRTEAFF
TRBV27	.	.	14	TRBJ2-5	TGTGCCAGCAGCAGGGAGAGGTCGGGGGAGACCCAGTACTTC	CASSRERSGETQYF
TRBV27	.	TRBD1	15	TRBJ1-5	TGTGCCAGCAGTTCAATCGACAGGGTCAATCAGCCCCAGCATTTT	CASSSIDRVNQPQHF
TRBV27	.	TRBD1	17	TRBJ2-1	TGTGCCAGCAGTTTATCCCCGGGGGGACAGGGGTGGAATGAGCAGTTCTTC	CASSLSPGGQGWNEQFF
TRBV7-2	.	.	13	TRBJ2-2	TGTGACAGCAGCTTAATAGACACCGGGGAGCTGTTTTTT	CDSSLIDTGELFF
TRBV9	few	.	15	TRBJ2-5	TGTGCCAGCAGCGTGGGACAATCCACCCAAGAGACCCAGTACTTC	CASSVGQSTQETQYF
TRBV10-3	.	.	17	TRBJ1-5	TGTGTCATCAGTGAATCGTACGGGACTCAAAGCAATCAGCCCCAGCATTTT	CVISESYGTQSNQPQHF
TRBV7-2	.	.	12	TRBJ2-2	TGTGCCAGCAGCTTAGACGCCCGGGAGCTGTTTTTT	CASSLDARELFF
TRBV7-9	few	.	17	TRBJ2-1	TGTGCCAGCAGCTTAAATAGTCTTACAGACCCGATGAATGAGCAGTTCTTC	CASSLNSLTDPMNEQFF
TRBV5-6	.	.	14	TRBJ2-7	TGTGCCAGCAGCTTGGGGTATGACCCTTACGAGCAGTACTTC	CASSLGYDPYEQYF
TRBV4-1	.	.	17	TRBJ1-6	TGCGCCAGCAGCCACGGACCTCGACAGCGCGTAACTTCACCCCTCCACTTT	CASSHGPRQRVTSPLHF
TRBV7-4	.	.	15	TRBJ2-1	TGTGCCAGCAGCTTAGAACCTCCAAGGTACAATGAGCAGTTCTTC	CASSLEPPRYNEQFF
TRBV7-2	many	.	14	TRBJ2-7	TGTGCCAGCAGCCCCCTAGGGCTAGACTACGAGCAGTACTTC	CASSPLGLDYEQYF
TRBV7-6	few	.	16	TRBJ2-1	TGTGCCAGCAGCTTAGCCCTTGGGTACTCCTACAATGAGCAGTTCTTC	CASSLALGYSYNEQFF
TRBV4-3	.	TRBD1	17	TRBJ1-2	TGCGCCAGCAGCCAAGACGTCACAGGGGATCCTAACTATGGCTACACCTTC	CASSQDVTGDPNYGYTF
TRBV18	.	.	15	TRBJ2-1	TGTGCCAGCTCCCGACGAGAGGGGTCGGGCAATGAGCAGTTCTTC	CASSRREGSGNEQFF
TRBV6-5	.	.	16	TRBJ1-6	TGTGCCAGCAGTTACTCGGGCGTAATCCCTAATTCACCCCTCCACTTT	CASSYSGVIPNSPLHF
TRBV11-2	many	.	13	TRBJ2-2	TGTGCCAGCAGCTTAGCGGAAACCGGGGAGCTGTTTTTT	CASSLAETGELFF
TRBV28	few	.	13	TRBJ1-5	TGTGCCAGCACCCTTCTCAAGGGTCAGCCCCAGCATTTT	CASTLLKGQPQHF
TRBV19	few	.	18	TRBJ1-5	TGTGCCAGTAGTATTGAAACAGGGAACTTTTATAGCAATCAGCCCCAGCATTTT	CASSIETGNFYSNQPQHF
TRBV7-9	many	TRBD1	16	TRBJ1-1	TGTGCCAGCAGCTTAGGACGGGACAGAATTCACACTGAAGCTTTCTTT	CASSLGRDRIHTEAFF
TRBV28	.	TRBD2	19	TRBJ2-3	TGTGCCAGCAGTTTCGACACTGGACTAGCGGGGGGGGTCACAGATACGCAGTATTTT	CASSFDTGLAGGVTDTQYF
TRBV6-5	.	TRBD2	17	TRBJ2-3	TGTGCCAGCAGTTACGGTGGACTAGCCTTACTCACAGATACGCAGTATTTT	CASSYGGLALLTDTQYF
TRBV27	few	.	16	TRBJ1-2	TGTGCCAGCAGTTTCACGCCTCAGGGAATAGCAGAGGGCTACACCTTC	CASSFTPQGIAEGYTF
TRBV9	.	.	17	TRBJ1-3	TGTGCCAGCAGCGCCTTAGTGGCAGGGGCTCACGGAAACACCATATATTTT	CASSALVAGAHGNTIYF
TRBV7-2	many	.	15	TRBJ2-3	TGTGCCAGCAGCTTAGGTCTGCGCGGGGCCGATACGCAGTATTTT	CASSLGLRGADTQYF
TRBV2	.	.	15	TRBJ1-1	TGTGCCAGCAGTGAAGGGTGGGACTTGAACACTGAAGCTTTCTTT	CASSEGWDLNTEAFF
TRBV10-2	many	TRBD1	13	TRBJ1-1	TGCGCCAGCAGTACCACAGGGGGACGGGGAGCTTTCTTT	CASSTTGGRGAFF